This note documents a single T cell receptor (beta chain) sequence. No antigen is known for it. Each donor supplied roughly 2.4 ml of blood. Two nested PCRs, of about 16 and 10 cycles, processed TCRalpha and TCRbeta cDNA. For each CDR3 protein, TCRdb gives one entry from its re-call of the 5' RACE reads, without DNA. Its clone listing holds about 85,000 distinct CDR3 sequences. The data originate from a study of monozygotic twins with inflammatory bowel disease. General study points: A single strong IBD-associated signal or clonotype was not supported by the findings.

CDR1 is MGHDK and CDR2 is SYGVNS in the germline V gene. This CDR3 is built from 15 residues. Sequenced material: blood. The source is a human donor with ulcerative colitis or Crohn's disease, or a healthy co-twin of an affected twin (not recorded which). The chain employs TRBV25-1 and TRBJ1-5; the D gene TCRdb calls, TRBD1, cannot be checked with no DNA. The CDR3 spells CASSGGTGYNQPQHF.